Only one count was recorded for the clone carrying this T cell receptor (beta chain). The antigen is unknown. This sample stems from a study of OX40 agonist ivuxolimab in advanced cancers. About the research overall: Ivuxolimab was administered intravenously to patients at 0.01 to 10 mg/kg every 2 weeks. Partial responses were achieved by three patients: one hepatocellular carcinoma, two cutaneous melanoma. Study-level results: CD4+ and CD8+ blood T cells expanded clonally by week 6 at 0.1 to 3.0 mg/kg. Expanded clones tended on average to be more numerous among CD8+ T cells than CD4+.

Measured with immunoSEQ multiplex PCR; TCRdb has only the in-frame clones, and not every one. The table has some 50,000 clones, more than 85% seen once. This receptor was obtained from an adult with an advanced solid tumor such as melanoma, head and neck, liver or kidney cancer. Here the sequenced sample was CD4+ or CD8+ T cells sorted from blood, taken in a trial of the OX40 agonist ivuxolimab.

The DNA for the CDR3 is TGTGCCAGCAGCCCTGGAGACCATCAGCCCCAGCATTTT. It specifies CASSPGDHQPQHF. The gene calls are TRBV9 and TRBJ1-5; no clear D. The CDR3 sequence is 13 residues long. In germline, CDR1 is SGDLS, CDR2 YYNGEE. Trimming cost V 4 bases and J 5 bases, with 10 bases left between them.